This T cell receptor beta chain emerged from a study of CD8 T cells in Susac syndrome. Notes on the study in general: Individuals included in the TCR sequencing and HLA analysis were acknowledged by the study to be relatively few in number.

CDR1 SEHNR and CDR2 FQNEAQ come from the germline V gene (reference sequence). The CDR3 spans 14 residues. V lost 7 bases to trimming and J lost 0 bases; unmatched junction nucleotides: 5. After extraction with the RNeasy kit, about 0.5 to 1 ug of the RNA was reverse transcribed using random hexamers. With immunoSEQ multiplex PCR, TCR beta CDR3 was amplified across 54 Vbeta and 13 Jbeta. TCRdb re-derived calls from the immunoSEQ multiplex PCR reads in MiXCR, one entry per CDR3 protein. The table shows some 300,000 distinct CDR3 sequences, with roughly 85% occurring only once. Concerning this clonotype: Its target is not known.

The patients serving as multiple sclerosis controls were treatment-naive. They had stable or active relapsing-remitting disease and fulfilled revised McDonald criteria. J is TRBJ2-7 and V is TRBV7-9; TRBD1 matches 8 bases. Sequences were obtained from CD8+ T cells from PBMCs. The clonotype comes from a human donor with multiple sclerosis. This chain's CDR3 is CASTRTGPSYEQYF. For the CDR3, the DNA is TGTGCCAGCACCCGGACAGGGCCCTCCTACGAGCAGTACTTC. The whole variable domain, filled in from reference TRBV7-9 and TRBJ2-7, reads DTGVSQNPRHKITKRGQNVTFRCDPISEHNRLYWYRQTLGQGPEFLTYFQNEAQLEKSRLLSDRFSAERPKGSFSTLEIQRTEQGDSAMYLCASTRTGPSYEQYFGPGTRLTVT.